The entry that follows covers one TCR beta chain sequence. Its target is not known. This sample stems from a study of CXCR3-negative and CXCR3-positive naive CD8 T cells. General study findings and limits: Each naive subset displayed comparably high diversity, whereas memory CD8+ cells displayed much lower diversity.

This CDR3 contains 11 residues. Germline lookup yields CDR1 SNHLY and CDR2 FYNNEI. In preparing the TRB cDNA libraries, 5' RACE with UMI labels was used. TCRdb reprocessed the 5' RACE reads and keeps a single row for each CDR3 protein, giving no DNA. Here the sample table reports about 120,000 distinct CDR3 sequences. Using triplicate sorts, 250,000 to 350,000 cells were collected each time from every CD8+ T cell subset. The V gene is TRBV2, the J gene TRBJ2-1. Sequences were obtained from naive CXCR3- CD8+ T cells from blood. The subset was: CD45RO-CCR7+CD27+CD95- naive CD8+ T cells lacking CXCR3 (TNR3-). The TCR originated in a human donor in good health. Some clones in this sample may be carry-over from other donors' samples. This chain's CDR3 is CASEMGSEQFF. Complete variable domain (other parts from reference TRBV2 and TRBJ2-1): EPEVTQTPSHQVTQMGQEVILRCVPISNHLYFYWYRQILGQKVEFLVSFYNNEISEKSEIFDDQFSVERPDGSNFTLKIRSTKLEDSAMYFCASEMGSEQFFGPGTRLTVL.